This entry concerns a single T cell receptor beta chain. Its cognate antigen has yet to be identified. No base-level quality is on record; no much larger clone is a single base apart. These data come from a study of cytomegalovirus exposure and HLA in healthy donors (TCRdb year 2017). Looking at the study overall: An earlier analysis of under 600 of the donors reported 276 Gb of sequence data and roughly 110 million unique TCR beta sequences from roughly 200 million T cells. Roughly 300 gigabases of sequencing data and approximately 93 million unique TCR sequences were included in an early release covering 550 to 650 HLA-typed donors. Of the roughly 400 genotyped donors, roughly 80% fell in the genetic ancestry cluster associated with self-reported Caucasian donors. The study aimed to test whether cataloging public T cell receptors could reveal signatures of past pathogen exposure. The study profiled the T cell repertoires of hundreds of subjects by immunosequencing and related them to cytomegalovirus serostatus. Along with the approximately 700-subject first cohort, a separate validation cohort of 120 different subjects was used. To predict cytomegalovirus infection status, the study combined high-throughput TCR immunosequencing, statistical association of individual TCRs with disease status, and machine learning. A later analysis re-examined previously published TCR beta repertoires from more than 650 donors and added high-resolution HLA genotyping to investigate patterns of TCR occurrence. The later analysis used no new phenotypic data to find candidate immune exposures, relying instead on TCR beta sequences and their occurrence across donors. An earlier analysis of fewer than 700 of the donors applied high-throughput TCR beta sequencing to assess whether each TCR beta V gene segment acted as functional or pseudogenic. Donor age, sex, ethnicity and CMV serostatus were compiled alongside the repertoire data. In a later genetic analysis, genome-wide SNP genotypes for about 65% of the roughly 670 donors were used, and that subset was treated as a discovery cohort. Every repertoire in the discovery cohort had been generated on one and the same sequencing platform. HLA typing included class I and class II loci at four-digit resolution. The number of donors typed differed by locus, with roughly 620-640 for A, B, C, DRB1 and DQB1, more than 500 for DQA1, 600 to 610 for DPA1, and around 460 for DPB1. Four to six DR-DQ haplotypes were handled as single units for association and clustering, since linkage in the cohort was strong. On average, around 230,000 unique TCR beta nucleotide sequences were sequenced per donor among 300 to 500 genotyped donors of the cohort, with roughly 18% of those sequences being non-productive. Beyond this particular receptor, the publication reports: A cluster of highly shared sequence variants was judged likely to be a technical artifact of the sequencing pipeline. A later analysis found that HLA-associated TCR beta chains were more clonally expanded and had lower generation probabilities than equally common non-associated chains. A total of 164 TCR beta chains were listed by the study as associated with cytomegalovirus. Because counts were too low, roughly 16 rarely observed V segments, including chromosome 9 orphons, were excluded from the earlier analysis of some 590 of the donors. Correlated functional status among segregating V segments might reflect linkage disequilibrium, but an unknown experimental factor could not be ruled out. A few of the identified cytomegalovirus-associated TCR beta chains were confirmed in vitro to be specific for cytomegalovirus antigens. In a later analysis, the rate of TCR association differed among HLA loci, with DRB1 alleles having the most associated TCRs and HLA-C alleles having the fewest. In an earlier analysis of about 600 of the donors, most TCR beta V segments appeared in productive rearrangements about 90% or about 30% of the time, broadly matching IMGT annotations. A later genetic analysis reported fewer N-insertions in productive TCRs among donors in an Asian-associated ancestry cluster than the roughly 650-donor mean. V-gene and J-gene trimming of TCR beta chains was associated with a missense DCLRE1C variant in a later genetic analysis, and the association was replicated in an independent cohort. While some public TCRs were present in many individuals, most TCR sequences turned up only very rarely across donors. At a false discovery rate of 0.05, a later analysis linked 16,000 or so TCR beta sequences to specific HLA alleles. According to the authors, the approach could potentially be generalized to other disease states and immunological phenotypes. According to a later analysis, most CMV-associated TCR beta chains appeared to be HLA-restricted, and the HLA associations seemed to be driven largely by CMV exposure. According to a later analysis, parvovirus B19, influenza, CMV and Epstein-Barr virus appeared linked to several top co-occurrence clusters. Because some donors lacked HLA typing at each locus, the association tests relied only on the typed subset. Immune exposure information for the cohort was limited to CMV serostatus. When HLA alleles, especially DR and DQ, strongly co-occurred, attributing TCR associations to individual alleles was difficult. A further reported finding was that TCR beta sequences accurately predicted the HLA-A and HLA-B alleles for most subjects in the first cohort. The classifier was reported to diagnose cytomegalovirus status with high specificity and sensitivity in both the original cohort and the validation cohort. Sequencing depth was assumed to be roughly uniform across donors in the presence/absence analyses, though that assumption may not hold. This cohort had only TCR beta chains sequenced, and the lack of alpha or paired-chain data limited which features could be detected.

In total, fewer than 750 healthy bone marrow donors made up the cohort. At the time of sampling, all cohort members were nominally healthy, though unrecorded immune exposures were likely present. The donor tested CMV seropositive, placing the donor among the approximately 290 seropositive members of the cohort. Every donor gave a peripheral blood sample, and the peripheral blood mononuclear cells from that sample were used for TCR beta sequencing. Genomic DNA extraction from the blood cell samples was performed with the Qiagen DNeasy Blood Extraction Kit. The library was produced with the immunoSEQ multiplex PCR assay. A mixture of 60 forward primers for TCR Vbeta segments and 13 reverse primers for TCR Jbeta segments was used in the multiplex PCR. Amplification of the CDR3 region of rearranged TCR beta genes was performed with a multiplex PCR assay on genomic DNA. The Illumina HiSeq System was used to sequence the amplified TCR beta libraries as 87-base-pair reads. In the source study's methods: A later analysis tallied roughly 80 million unique TCR beta chains across the 700 or so repertoires, and about 12 million of those chains were shared by two or more donors. Raw reads were error-corrected and collapsed into unique sequences with a nearest-neighbor algorithm that merged closely related sequences to remove PCR and sequencing errors. CDR3 sequences were aligned to IMGT reference sequences to assign V, D and J gene segments. For a sequence to be retained, a match of at least six nucleotides was required to both a V gene segment and a J gene segment. A rearrangement was called productive if the CDR3 had no stop codons and remained in frame with V and J, and every other rearrangement was called non-productive. CDR3 was defined by IMGT convention, running from the second conserved V-encoded cysteine to the conserved J-encoded phenylalanine. Sequences without an unambiguous match to a single V gene segment were excluded from the earlier analysis of about 630 of the donors. In an earlier analysis of 587 of the donors, V segments were called functional above 56.7% productive rearrangements and were called segregating when the between-donor standard deviation exceeded 5%. A statistical classification framework was developed to diagnose cytomegalovirus status using the catalog of TCR beta chain sequences. In a later analysis, TCR nucleotide sequences were compared against IMGT/GENE-DB human TR gene sequences so that V and J genes could be assigned. The TCRdist pipeline was used in a later analysis to assign CDR3 sequences and most-parsimonious VDJ recombination scenarios. In a later analysis, each TCR beta chain was defined by its CDR3 amino acid sequence together with its V-gene family, and reads without a unique V-gene family were excluded. In a later analysis, around 600 highly shared, low-generation-probability nucleotide sequences were removed to address suspected cross-contamination and a sequencing artifact. For each public chain, a later analysis derived a clonal expansion index from normalized ranks of inferred template counts within each repertoire. In a later analysis, generation probabilities were computed with a VDJ recombination model fitted to out-of-frame rearrangements, and the resulting probabilities were checked against IGoR. A later analysis scored TCR-TCR, TCR-HLA and TCR-CMV co-occurrence with hypergeometric tests, applying a repertoire-size bias correction to TCR pairs. False discovery rates were estimated in a later analysis by permuting HLA or CMV assignments 20 times. In a later analysis, co-occurring TCRs were grouped with DBSCAN, and TCRdist sequence similarity was added when clustering was performed within HLA-allele-positive subsets. For co-occurrence clustering, repertoires with fewer than 30,000 or more than 120,000 public chains were excluded, along with a handful of repertoires with anomalous nucleotide sharing. Drawn from immuneACCESS, this table holds only the in-frame rearrangements with V and J called that TCRdb kept. Clones are partly lost; checked studies trace under half to an unresolved V gene and leave the rest unexplained. The V and J calls and the clone size are those of that table, but D and trimming were determined from the DNA. This sample has fewer than 120,000 clones in its table, and around 80% of those were observed once. The ten most abundant clones make up under 3% of the sample.

This clonotype was obtained from a woman between 55 and 75 years old in good health and CMV-seropositive. The sample taken for sequencing was PBMCs.

CDR3 loop: CASSLNPPGSGNTIYF. The nucleotide sequence reads as follows: TGTGCCAGCAGTTTAAATCCCCCCGGCTCTGGAAACACCATATATTTT. This chain joins TRBV28 to TRBJ1-3; the D gene is unclear. CDR1 MDHEN and CDR2 SYDVKM were looked up in the germline V gene. From cysteine to phenylalanine, the CDR3 is 16 amino acids long. The only DNA kept is the CDR3, 48 bases in frame from the first base. V is pared back by 2 bases and J by 0 bases, with 11 bases lying between the germline termini. With the rest looked up from the reference TRBV28 and TRBJ1-3 genes rather than sequenced, the full variable domain is DVKVTQSSRYLVKRTGEKVFLECVQDMDHENMFWYRQDPGLGLRLIYFSYDVKMKEKGDIPEGYSVSREKKERFSLILESASTNQTSMYLCASSLNPPGSGNTIYFGEGSWLTVV.